Listed below are T cell receptor beta chains from one sample, sequenced in a study of cytomegalovirus exposure and HLA in healthy donors. Sequenced by immunoSEQ multiplex PCR; TCRdb stores in-frame clones only, minus some. The sample includes 150,000 to 200,000 clones, around 83% of them seen just once. Sequenced input: PBMCs. The origin of the receptors is a young man in good health and CMV-seropositive. Both conserved end residues are trimmed from each CDR3.

v_call	j_call	cdr3_aa
TRBV7-3	TRBJ2-1	ASSSIAGGYNEQF
TRBV5-6	TRBJ2-7	ASSLESSYEQY
TRBV5-1	TRBJ2-3	ASSLSGRADTQY
TRBV18	TRBJ1-4	ASSPLAGEFGNEKLF
TRBV5-1	TRBJ1-1	ASSLGLNTEAF
TRBV6-4	TRBJ2-1	ASSPTRVNEQF
TRBV4-2	TRBJ2-6	ASRDGASSGANGLT
TRBV30	TRBJ2-6	AWTSGGASGANVLT
TRBV30	TRBJ1-2	AWSGGSLGNT
TRBV5-1	TRBJ2-1	ASSGDRGDSYNEQF
TRBV11-2	TRBJ2-6	ASSLGPERGFAGANVLT
TRBV5-4	TRBJ2-7	ASRPSGGTYEQY
TRBV6-5	NA	ASREGAGDEQY
TRBV28	TRBJ1-2	ASSSGGQGEDGYT
TRBV9	TRBJ1-3	ASSVGSRGASGNTIY
TRBV9	TRBJ2-3	ASSADRVAGDSTDTQY
TRBV5-1	TRBJ2-2	ASSSGGDTGELF
TRBV5-4	TRBJ2-1	ASSLTSRGNNEQF
TRBV2	TRBJ1-3	ASSPGNTIY
TRBV18	TRBJ1-1	ASWSTGRNTEAF
TRBV14	TRBJ2-4	ASSQEREDRSPAKNSQY
TRBV5-1	TRBJ2-4	ASSSGGTGDLNIQY
TRBV11-2	TRBJ2-7	ASSSGLAGASSYEQY
TRBV6-5	TRBJ1-6	ASSSGQGGSPLH
TRBV6-5	TRBJ2-7	ASSSHRDEQY
TRBV19	TRBJ1-6	ASSIAGEGNSPLH
TRBV5-4	TRBJ2-5	ASSPAAGAGATQY
TRBV6-1	TRBJ1-2	ASGTGLYGYT
TRBV7-6	TRBJ2-5	ASSYGAGGPLETQY
TRBV11-2	TRBJ2-5	ASSSGLETQY
TRBV2	TRBJ1-1	ASSLPTDMNTEAF
TRBV5-1	TRBJ1-1	ASSLRTGGVDTEAF
TRBV7-6	TRBJ2-5	ASRYKPGEETQY
TRBV29-1	TRBJ2-1	SVGEGANEQF
TRBV5-6	TRBJ2-5	ASSLAGLAGALRETQY
TRBV5-3	TRBJ2-1	ARSLEAGAPDNEQF
TRBV6-1	TRBJ2-7	ASSDRDWNYEQY
TRBV7-9	TRBJ2-3	ASSSTVLRTDTQY
TRBV5-6	TRBJ2-3	ASSFGDTQY
TRBV29-1	TRBJ2-2	SVSQGTGELF
TRBV7-2	TRBJ2-3	ASGPNTDTQY
TRBV7-2	TRBJ2-3	ASSLSGGATDTQY
TRBV5-4	TRBJ2-5	ASSLRAGETQY
TRBV12-5	TRBJ1-2	ASGLPGLLVDYT
TRBV29-1	TRBJ2-7	SVEGGQGGYEQY
TRBV5-1	TRBJ2-2	ASSFPPSGGRGELF
TRBV30	TRBJ2-5	AWSEQGQQETQY
TRBV19	TRBJ1-1	ASTLTGVGTEAF
TRBV7-6	TRBJ2-3	ASSFQGTGGTDTQY
TRBV9	TRBJ1-1	ASSVGGVAEAF
TRBV14	TRBJ2-7	ASSQDEAGKWYEQY
TRBV11-2	TRBJ2-1	ASSTGQGFFWV
TRBV7-2	TRBJ2-5	ASSLRLAGDFRETQY